A selection of T cell receptor beta chains follows, all from one sample in a study of shared clonotypes between healthy human individuals. Assay: immunoSEQ multiplex PCR; the TCRdb copy retains only in-frame clones and omits some. The repertoire has 1,500,000 or so clones, approximately 97% of them found once; the top ten carry approximately 1%. The specimen was naive CD4+ T cells sorted from blood. The receptors derive from a man between 25 and 39 years old in good health. CDR3s include the opening cysteine and the closing phenylalanine or tryptophan. The D gene is left open where the match is weak. The size of a clone is reported for some rows only, either as once, few or many, or as a class for expanded clones.

>.|TRBJ2-7|TRBV2|once
TGTGCCAGCAGGCTAGACCAAGACGAGCAGTACTTC
CASRLDQDEQYF
>.|TRBJ1-2|TRBV18|.
TGTGCCAGCTCAGCGACGCCCAACTATGGCTACACCTTC
CASSATPNYGYTF
>TRBD1|TRBJ2-7|TRBV7-9|.
TGTGCCAGCAGCTCCCGGGACAGAAAATCCTACGAGCAGTACTTC
CASSSRDRKSYEQYF
>TRBD2|TRBJ2-3|TRBV7-3|.
TGTGCCAGCAGCCCCGGGACTAGCGGGAGATTTACAGATACGCAGTATTTT
CASSPGTSGRFTDTQYF
>TRBD2|TRBJ2-3|TRBV5-8|.
TGTGCCAGCAGCTTAGCGGGAGGCGACACAGATACGCAGTATTTT
CASSLAGGDTDTQYF
>.|TRBJ2-1|TRBV6-1|once
TGTGCCAGCAGTATCCTTTGGGGGAATGAGCAGTTCTTC
CASSILWGNEQFF
>.|TRBJ1-4|TRBV18|.
TGTGCCAGCTCACCACAGCGGGGAGGTAATGAAAAACTGTTTTTT
CASSPQRGGNEKLFF
>.|TRBJ2-2|TRBV5-4|.
TGTGCCAGCAGCTTGCCTGGCACCGGGGAGCTGTTTTTT
CASSLPGTGELFF
>TRBD1|TRBJ2-7|TRBV14|.
TGTGCCAGCAGCCAACGGACAGGGAGCGAGCAGTACTTC
CASSQRTGSEQYF
>.|TRBJ2-7|TRBV5-1|once
TGCGCCAGCAGCTTGACTGGAATCGAGCAGTACTTC
CASSLTGIEQYF
>TRBD2|TRBJ2-7|TRBV10-3|once
TGTGCCATCAGGGATGGATCGGGACTAGCGGTCTACGAGCAGTACTTC
CAIRDGSGLAVYEQYF
>.|TRBJ2-1|TRBV11-2|.
TGTGCCAGCAGCTCGAAGGGTGAGCAGTTCTTC
CASSSKGEQFF
>.|TRBJ2-5|TRBV11-3|.
TGTGCCAGCAGCTTAGTTGCAGGGGAGACCCAGTACTTC
CASSLVAGETQYF
>TRBD1|TRBJ1-2|TRBV29-1|.
TGCAGCGTGCATAAATTGACAGGGACGACTAACTATGGCTACACCTTC
CSVHKLTGTTNYGYTF
>.|TRBJ2-1|TRBV10-3|.
TGTGCCGCCGCGGAAAGATTCAATGAGCAGTTCTTC
CAAAERFNEQFF
>TRBD1|TRBJ2-5|TRBV9|.
TGTGCCAGCAGCCCGGGACAGAACCAAGAGACCCAGTACTTC
CASSPGQNQETQYF
>.|TRBJ2-7|TRBV27|.
TGTGCCAGCAGTTCCCTAAGGACTTACCCCTACGAGCAGTACTTC
CASSSLRTYPYEQYF
>.|TRBJ1-4|TRBV2|.
TGTGCCAGCAGTGTTAATGAAAAACTGTTTTTT
CASSVNEKLFF
>TRBD2|TRBJ2-6|TRBV15|.
TGTGCCACCAGCAGGATACTAGCGGGGATCTCTGGGGCCAACGTCCTGACTTTC
CATSRILAGISGANVLTF
>.|TRBJ1-2|TRBV5-1|.
TGCGCCAGCAGCCCGGAGTCCGGGATGAGCTATGGCTACACCTTC
CASSPESGMSYGYTF
>TRBD1|TRBJ2-7|TRBV28|.
TGTGCCAGCAGTTATGGACAGGGGGTCTCCTACGAGCAGTACTTC
CASSYGQGVSYEQYF
>TRBD1|TRBJ2-2|TRBV19|.
TGTGCCAGCCAACAGGGGGCGGACACCGGGGAGCTGTTTTTT
CASQQGADTGELFF
>.|TRBJ2-6|TRBV9|.
TGTGCCAGCAGCCGAGATAACTCTGGGGCCAACGTCCTGACTTTC
CASSRDNSGANVLTF
>.|TRBJ1-3|TRBV28|.
TGTGCCAGCAAGACAGGCGGAAACACCATATATTTT
CASKTGGNTIYF
>.|TRBJ1-1|TRBV7-9|.
TGTGCCAGCAGCTTAGTGCGGCAGGGGACTGAAGCTTTCTTT
CASSLVRQGTEAFF
>.|TRBJ2-6|TRBV5-1|.
TGCGCCAGCAGCGGGGGATCTGGGGCCAACGTCCTGACTTTC
CASSGGSGANVLTF
>TRBD1|TRBJ2-2|TRBV5-4|.
TGTGCCAGCAGCACCGGACAGGGGCAGAACACCGGGGAGCTGTTTTTT
CASSTGQGQNTGELFF
>.|TRBJ1-1|TRBV11-3|.
TGTGCCAGCAGCCGGGGCCCAACGGGCACTGAAGCTTTCTTT
CASSRGPTGTEAFF
>TRBD2|TRBJ2-7|TRBV19|once
TGTGCCAGTAGTATTCCCCCCCAGCGGGGGACGTTGGAGCAGTACTTC
CASSIPPQRGTLEQYF
>.|TRBJ2-3|TRBV14|.
TGTGCCAGCAGCCAAGCAATCGGGGTGGGGACAGATACGCAGTATTTT
CASSQAIGVGTDTQYF
>.|TRBJ1-2|TRBV6-5|.
TGTGCCAGCAGTTACTCCCGCGGACACAACTATGGCTACACCTTC
CASSYSRGHNYGYTF